This T cell receptor beta chain was retrieved from a study of OX40 agonist ivuxolimab in advanced cancers. On the study more broadly: In three patients, partial responses were observed, one with hepatocellular carcinoma and two with cutaneous melanoma.

Assay used: immunoSEQ multiplex PCR; TCRdb lists only in-frame clones, some missing. This table has some 96,000 clones, approximately 90% appearing once. Per the germline V gene, CDR1 is MDHEN and CDR2 is SYDVKM. V dropped 3 bases and J dropped 5 bases, with 14 bases sitting between them. The CDR3 loop spans 15 amino acids. The sequence derives from an adult with an advanced solid tumor such as melanoma, head and neck, liver or kidney cancer. The material was CD4+ or CD8+ T cells sorted from blood, obtained in a trial of the OX40 agonist ivuxolimab. The chain combines TRBV28 with TRBJ1-5, with D perhaps TRBD1 (6 bases). The CDR3 protein is CASSFRLGGYQPQHF. The CDR3 region has the DNA TGTGCCAGCAGTTTCAGACTAGGGGGATATCAGCCCCAGCATTTT. The entire variable domain, with the rest obtained from reference TRBV28 and TRBJ1-5, is as follows: DVKVTQSSRYLVKRTGEKVFLECVQDMDHENMFWYRQDPGLGLRLIYFSYDVKMKEKGDIPEGYSVSREKKERFSLILESASTNQTSMYLCASSFRLGGYQPQHFGDGTRLSIL.